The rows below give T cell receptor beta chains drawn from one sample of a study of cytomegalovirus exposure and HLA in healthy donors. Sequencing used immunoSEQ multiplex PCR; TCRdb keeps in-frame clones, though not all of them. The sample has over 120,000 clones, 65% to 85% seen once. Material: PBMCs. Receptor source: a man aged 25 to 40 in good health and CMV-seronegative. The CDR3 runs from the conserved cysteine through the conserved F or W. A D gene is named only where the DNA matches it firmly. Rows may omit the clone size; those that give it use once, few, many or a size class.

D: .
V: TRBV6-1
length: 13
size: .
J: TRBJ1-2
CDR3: CASSESLGYGYTF
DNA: TGTGCCAGCAGTGAAAGTCTCGGGTATGGCTACACCTTC

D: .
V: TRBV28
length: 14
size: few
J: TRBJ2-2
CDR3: CASTPSGGAGELFF
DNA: TGTGCCAGCACACCGTCGGGGGGCGCCGGGGAGCTGTTTTTT

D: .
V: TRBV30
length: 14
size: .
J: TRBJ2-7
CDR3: CAWSKSLFSYEQYF
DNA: TGTGCCTGGAGTAAAAGCCTTTTCTCCTACGAGCAGTACTTC

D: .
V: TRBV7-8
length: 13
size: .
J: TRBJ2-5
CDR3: CASSLGHSETQYF
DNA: TGTGCCAGCAGCCTGGGACATTCGGAGACCCAGTACTTC

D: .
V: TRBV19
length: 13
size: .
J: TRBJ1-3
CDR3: CASSYREGNTIYF
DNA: TGTGCCAGTAGTTACAGGGAGGGAAACACCATATATTTT

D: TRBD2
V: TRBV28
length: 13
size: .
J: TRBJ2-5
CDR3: CASSLAGAETQYF
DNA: TGTGCCAGCAGTTTGGCGGGAGCAGAGACCCAGTACTTC

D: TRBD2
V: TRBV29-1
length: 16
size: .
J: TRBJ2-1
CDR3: CSSRTSGGISYNEQFF
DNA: TGCAGCTCCCGGACTAGCGGGGGCATCTCCTACAATGAGCAGTTCTTC

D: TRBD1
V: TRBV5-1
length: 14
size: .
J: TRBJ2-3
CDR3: CASRGGQATDTQYF
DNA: TGCGCCAGCAGAGGGGGACAGGCCACAGATACGCAGTATTTT

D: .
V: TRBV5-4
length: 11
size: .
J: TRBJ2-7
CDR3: CASSSHYEQYF
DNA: TGTGCCAGCAGCTCCCACTACGAGCAGTACTTC

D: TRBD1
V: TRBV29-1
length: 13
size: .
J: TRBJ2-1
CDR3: CSGRDRVTNEQFF
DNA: TGCAGCGGTCGGGACAGGGTGACCAATGAGCAGTTCTTC

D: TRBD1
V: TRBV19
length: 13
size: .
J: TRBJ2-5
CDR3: CASSRGRQETQYF
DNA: TGTGCCAGCAGCAGGGGGCGTCAAGAGACCCAGTACTTC

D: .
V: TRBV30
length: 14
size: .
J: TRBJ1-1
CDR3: CAWSAGGRNTEAFF
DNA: TGTGCCTGGAGTGCCGGGGGTCGGAACACTGAAGCTTTCTTT

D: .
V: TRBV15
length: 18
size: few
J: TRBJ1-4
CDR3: CATSRDKRLTTTNEKLFF
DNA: TGTGCCACCAGCAGAGATAAGCGGTTGACAACAACTAATGAAAAACTGTTTTTT

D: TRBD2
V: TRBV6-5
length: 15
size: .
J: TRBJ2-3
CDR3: CASSRTSGSRDTQYF
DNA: TGTGCCAGCAGTCGGACTAGCGGGAGTAGAGATACGCAGTATTTT

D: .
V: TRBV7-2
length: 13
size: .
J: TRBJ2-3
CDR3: CASSPANTDTQYF
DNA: TGTGCCAGCAGCCCCGCGAACACAGATACGCAGTATTTT

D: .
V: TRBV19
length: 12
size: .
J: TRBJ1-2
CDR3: CASTLDGDGYTF
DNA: TGTGCCAGTACCTTGGACGGGGATGGCTACACCTTC

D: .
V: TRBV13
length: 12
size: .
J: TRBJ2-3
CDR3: CASSPRRDPQYF
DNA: TGTGCCAGCAGCCCCCGGAGAGACCCGCAGTATTTT

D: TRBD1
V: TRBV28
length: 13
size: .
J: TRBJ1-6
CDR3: CASRGQSDSPLHF
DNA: TGTGCCAGCAGGGGACAGAGCGATTCACCCCTCCACTTT

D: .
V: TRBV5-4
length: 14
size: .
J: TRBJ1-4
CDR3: CASSTGSDHEKLFF
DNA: TGTGCCAGCAGCACCGGGTCAGATCATGAAAAACTGTTTTTT

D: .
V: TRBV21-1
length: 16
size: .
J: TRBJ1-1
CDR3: CASSQRRSGDGTEAFF
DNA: TGTGCCAGCAGCCAAAGGAGGTCGGGGGACGGGACTGAAGCTTTCTTT

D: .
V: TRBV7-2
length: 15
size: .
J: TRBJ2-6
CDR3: CASSPQGGGANVLTF
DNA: TGTGCCAGCAGCCCGCAGGGGGGAGGGGCCAACGTCCTGACTTTC

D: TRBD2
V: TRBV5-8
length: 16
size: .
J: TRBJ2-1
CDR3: CASSDRTSGSRNEQFF
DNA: TGTGCCAGCAGCGATCGGACTAGCGGGTCGAGGAATGAGCAGTTCTTC

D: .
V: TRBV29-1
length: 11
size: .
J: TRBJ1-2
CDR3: CSGGSNYGYTF
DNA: TGCAGCGGCGGCAGTAACTATGGCTACACCTTC

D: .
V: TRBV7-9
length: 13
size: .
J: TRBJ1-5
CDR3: CASSLEGDQPQHF
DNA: TGTGCCAGCAGCTTAGAGGGAGATCAGCCCCAGCATTTT

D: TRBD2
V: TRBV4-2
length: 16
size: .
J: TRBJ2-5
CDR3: CASSPQTSGTQETQYF
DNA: TGTGCCAGCAGCCCCCAGACTAGCGGGACACAAGAGACCCAGTACTTC

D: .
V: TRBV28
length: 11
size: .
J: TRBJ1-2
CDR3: CASSSQRGYTF
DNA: TGTGCCAGCAGTAGCCAAAGAGGCTACACCTTC

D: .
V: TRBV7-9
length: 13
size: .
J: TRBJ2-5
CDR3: CASSPRDSETQYF
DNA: TGTGCCAGCAGCCCCAGGGATTCGGAGACCCAGTACTTC

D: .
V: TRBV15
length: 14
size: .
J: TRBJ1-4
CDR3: CATSTLNGNEKLFF
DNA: TGTGCCACCAGCACGCTTAACGGGAATGAAAAACTGTTTTTT

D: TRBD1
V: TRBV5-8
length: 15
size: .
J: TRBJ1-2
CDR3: CASSPRQGSGYGYTF
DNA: TGTGCCAGCAGCCCACGACAGGGGTCGGGGTATGGCTACACCTTC

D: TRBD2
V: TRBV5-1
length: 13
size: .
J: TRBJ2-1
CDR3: CASSWDYFDEQFF
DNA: TGCGCCAGCAGCTGGGACTACTTTGATGAGCAGTTCTTC

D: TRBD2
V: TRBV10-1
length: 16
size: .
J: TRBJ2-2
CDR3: CASTPTSGRGTGELFF
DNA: TGCGCCAGCACCCCCACTAGCGGGAGGGGGACCGGGGAGCTGTTTTTT

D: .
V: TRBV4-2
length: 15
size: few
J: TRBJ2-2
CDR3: CASSQVGAEAGELFF
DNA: TGTGCCAGCAGCCAAGTGGGAGCGGAGGCCGGGGAGCTGTTTTTT

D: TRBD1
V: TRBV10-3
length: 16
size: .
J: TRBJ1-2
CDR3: CAIRDRDPTTNYGYTF
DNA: TGTGCCATCAGGGACAGGGACCCGACGACTAACTATGGCTACACCTTC

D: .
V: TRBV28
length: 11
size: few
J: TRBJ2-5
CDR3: CATTGGGTQYF
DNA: TGTGCCACCACAGGGGGGGGGACCCAGTACTTC

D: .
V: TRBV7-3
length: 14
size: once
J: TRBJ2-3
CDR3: CASSPRLVTGTQYF
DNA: TGTGCCAGCAGCCCCAGACTAGTAACAGGAACGCAGTATTTT

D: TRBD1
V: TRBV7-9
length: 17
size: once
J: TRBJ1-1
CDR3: CASSLAPGTGRGTEAFF
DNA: TGTGCCAGCAGCTTAGCGCCCGGGACAGGGAGGGGGACTGAAGCTTTCTTT

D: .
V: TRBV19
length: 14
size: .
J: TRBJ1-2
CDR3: CASTLGRTSGDYTF
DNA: TGTGCCAGTACCTTAGGAAGGACCTCAGGGGACTACACCTTC

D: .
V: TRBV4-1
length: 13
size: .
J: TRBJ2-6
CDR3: CASSQIGANGLTF
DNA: TGCGCCAGCAGCCAAATTGGGGCCAACGGCCTGACTTTC

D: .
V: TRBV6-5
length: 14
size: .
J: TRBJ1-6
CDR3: CASQEADDNSPLHF
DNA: TGTGCCTCCCAGGAAGCAGATGATAATTCACCCCTCCACTTT

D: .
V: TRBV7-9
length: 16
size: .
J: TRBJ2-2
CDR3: CASSLKLSGDTGELLF
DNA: TGTGCCAGCAGCTTAAAACTCAGCGGGGACACCGGGGAGCTGCTTTTT

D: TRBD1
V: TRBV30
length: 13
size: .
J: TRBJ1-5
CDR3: CAWKGQGIQPQHF
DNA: TGTGCCTGGAAGGGACAGGGAATACAGCCCCAGCATTTT

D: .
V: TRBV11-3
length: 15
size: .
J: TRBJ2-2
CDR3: CASSLGLREPGELFF
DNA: TGTGCCAGCAGCTTAGGGCTCCGGGAACCCGGGGAGCTGTTTTTT

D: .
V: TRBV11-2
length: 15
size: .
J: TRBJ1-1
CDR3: CASSLTLGGGTEAFF
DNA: TGTGCCAGCAGCCTCACCTTAGGAGGAGGCACTGAAGCTTTCTTT